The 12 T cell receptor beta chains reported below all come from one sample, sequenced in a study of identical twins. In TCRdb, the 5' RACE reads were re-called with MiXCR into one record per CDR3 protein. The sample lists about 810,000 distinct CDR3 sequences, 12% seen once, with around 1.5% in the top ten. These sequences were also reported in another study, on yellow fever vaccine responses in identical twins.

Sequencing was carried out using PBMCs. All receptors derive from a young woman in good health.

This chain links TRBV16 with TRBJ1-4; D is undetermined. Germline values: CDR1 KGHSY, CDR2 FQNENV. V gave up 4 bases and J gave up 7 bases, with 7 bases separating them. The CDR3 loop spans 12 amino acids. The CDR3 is CASSPSSEKLFF. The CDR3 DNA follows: TGTGCCAGCAGCCCCTCATCTGAAAAACTGTTTTTT.

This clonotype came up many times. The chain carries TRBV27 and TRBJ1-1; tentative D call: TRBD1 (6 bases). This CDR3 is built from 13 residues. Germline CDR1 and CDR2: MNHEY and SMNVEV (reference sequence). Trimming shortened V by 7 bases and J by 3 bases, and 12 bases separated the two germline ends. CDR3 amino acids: CASISGGYTEAFF. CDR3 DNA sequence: TGTGCCAGCATCTCCGGGGGCTACACTGAAGCTTTCTTT.

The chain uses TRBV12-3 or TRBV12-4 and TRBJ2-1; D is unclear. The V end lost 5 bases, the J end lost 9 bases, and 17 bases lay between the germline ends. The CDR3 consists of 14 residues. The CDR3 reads CASSTGTTSGEQFF. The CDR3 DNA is TGTGCCAGCAGTACCGGCACGACATCGGGTGAGCAGTTCTTC.

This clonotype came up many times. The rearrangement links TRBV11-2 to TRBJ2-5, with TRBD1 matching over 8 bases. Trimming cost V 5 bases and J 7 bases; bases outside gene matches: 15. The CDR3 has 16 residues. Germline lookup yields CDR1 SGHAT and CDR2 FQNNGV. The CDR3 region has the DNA TGTGCCAGCAGCACCCGGACAGGGATGAAAGAGTGGACCCAGTACTTC. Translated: CASSTRTGMKEWTQYF.

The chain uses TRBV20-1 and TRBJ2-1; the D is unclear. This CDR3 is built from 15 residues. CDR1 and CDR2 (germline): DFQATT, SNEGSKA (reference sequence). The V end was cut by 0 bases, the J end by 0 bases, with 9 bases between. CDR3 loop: CSARESPSSYNEQFF. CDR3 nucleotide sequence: TGCAGTGCTAGAGAGTCCCCGTCCTCCTACAATGAGCAGTTCTTC.

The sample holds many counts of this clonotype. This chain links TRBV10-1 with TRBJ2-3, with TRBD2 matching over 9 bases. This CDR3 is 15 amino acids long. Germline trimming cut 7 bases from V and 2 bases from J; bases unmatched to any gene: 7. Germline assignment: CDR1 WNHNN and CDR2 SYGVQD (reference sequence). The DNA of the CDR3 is TGCGCCAGCAACCAAGCGGGAGGTACCACAGATACGCAGTATTTT. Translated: CASNQAGGTTDTQYF.

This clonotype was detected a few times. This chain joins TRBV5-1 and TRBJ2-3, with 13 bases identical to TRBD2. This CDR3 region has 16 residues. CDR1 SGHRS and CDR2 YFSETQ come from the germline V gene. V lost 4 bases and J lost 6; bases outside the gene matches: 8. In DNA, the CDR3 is TGCGCCAGCAGCGGACTAGCGGGAGTTCGGGCGGATACGCAGTATTTT. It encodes CASSGLAGVRADTQYF.

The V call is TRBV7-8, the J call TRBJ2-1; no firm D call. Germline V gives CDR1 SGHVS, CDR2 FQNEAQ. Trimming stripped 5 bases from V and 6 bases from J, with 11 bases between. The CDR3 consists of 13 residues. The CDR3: CASSPHGSNEQFF. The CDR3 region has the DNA TGTGCCAGCAGCCCCCATGGTTCCAATGAGCAGTTCTTC. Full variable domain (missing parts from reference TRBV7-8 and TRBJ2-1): GAGVSQSPRYKVAKRGQDVALRCDPISGHVSLFWYQQALGQGPEFLTYFQNEAQLDKSGLPSDRFFAERPEGSVSTLKIQRTQQEDSAVYLCASSPHGSNEQFFGPGTRLTVL.

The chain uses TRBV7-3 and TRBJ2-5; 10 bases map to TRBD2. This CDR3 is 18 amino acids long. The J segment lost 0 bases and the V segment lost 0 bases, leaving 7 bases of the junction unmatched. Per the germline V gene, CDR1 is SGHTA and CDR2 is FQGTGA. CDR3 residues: CASSLTLRTSGNQETQYF. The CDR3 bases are TGTGCCAGCAGCTTAACCTTACGGACTAGCGGCAACCAAGAGACCCAGTACTTC.

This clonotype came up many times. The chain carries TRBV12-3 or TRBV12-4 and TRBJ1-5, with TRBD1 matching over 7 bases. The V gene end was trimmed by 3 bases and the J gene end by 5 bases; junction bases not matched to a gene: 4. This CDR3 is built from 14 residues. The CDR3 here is CASSLEGAHQPQHF. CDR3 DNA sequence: TGTGCCAGCAGTTTGGAGGGGGCCCATCAGCCCCAGCATTTT.

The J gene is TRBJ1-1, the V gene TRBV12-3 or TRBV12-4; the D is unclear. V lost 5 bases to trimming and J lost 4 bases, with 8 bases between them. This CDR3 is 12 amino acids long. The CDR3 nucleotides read TGTGCCAGCAGTCGGGTGGCCACTGAAGCTTTCTTT. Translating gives CASSRVATEAFF.

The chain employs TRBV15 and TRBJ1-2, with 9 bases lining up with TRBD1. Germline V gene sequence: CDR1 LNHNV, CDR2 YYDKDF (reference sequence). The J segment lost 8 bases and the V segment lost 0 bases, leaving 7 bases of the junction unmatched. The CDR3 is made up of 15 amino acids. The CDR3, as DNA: TGTGCCACCAGCAGAGATCGAGGGACAGGGTACGGCTACACCTTC. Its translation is CATSRDRGTGYGYTF.